This passage covers 27 T cell receptor beta chains from one sample sequenced in a study of T cell responses to AZD1222 COVID-19 vaccine. Clones were read by immunoSEQ multiplex PCR, and TCRdb kept only the in-frame ones, dropping some. This sample has 200,000 or so clones, with about 94% found just once. The sample here was peripheral blood, taken on day 0 of AZD1222 vaccination. These receptor sequences come from an adult in good health.

This sequence joins TRBV14 and TRBJ1-1; 8 bases line up with TRBD1. The CDR3 is 12 amino acids. V lost 6 bases and J lost 3; bases outside the gene matches: 0. Germline V lookup: CDR1 SGHDN, CDR2 FVKESK. CDR3 DNA: TGTGCCAGCAGGACAGGGGACACTGAAGCTTTCTTT. Amino acid sequence: CASRTGDTEAFF.

CDR3 residues: CASSLGQSNYGYTF. The CDR3 DNA sequence: TGTGCCAGCAGCCTCGGACAGAGTAACTATGGCTACACCTTC. V usage is TRBV5-4 and J usage is TRBJ1-2; a weak D match, TRBD1 (6 bases). The CDR3 contains 14 residues. The germline gives CDR1 SGHNT, CDR2 YYREEE (reference sequence). Trimming took 4 bases from V and 1 from J, leaving 11 bases between them.

V and J are TRBV11-2 and TRBJ2-1; TRBD2 is a possible D gene (7 bases). The V end was cut by 3 bases, the J end by 8 bases, with 23 bases between. The CDR3 loop spans 17 amino acids. The germline V gene encodes CDR1 SGHAT and CDR2 FQNNGV. This CDR3 reads CASSFSPGGRETHEQFF. For the CDR3, the DNA is TGTGCCAGCAGCTTTTCACCCGGGGGGCGGGAGACGCATGAGCAGTTCTTC.

The V and J genes are TRBV5-1 and TRBJ2-5; 9 nucleotides align to TRBD2. The germline CDR1 and CDR2 sequences are SGHRS and YFSETQ. This CDR3 has 18 residues. J was trimmed by 3 bases and V by 3 bases; bases with no gene match: 15. CDR3 DNA: TGCGCCAGCAGCTGGGGACTAGCATCTGCTATGGGCAAAGAGACCCAGTACTTC. It is translated as CASSWGLASAMGKETQYF.

The sample holds one count of this clone. The V gene is TRBV5-1, the J gene TRBJ2-3; perhaps TRBD1 as D (6 bases). Germline lookup yields CDR1 SGHRS and CDR2 YFSETQ. The ends were cut back, 4 bases at V and 5 bases at J, with 17 bases in the middle. The CDR3 totals 15 residues. This chain's CDR3 is CASSLSLGAVDTQYF. The CDR3 DNA reads as TGCGCCAGCAGCCTGTCTTTGGGGGCGGTAGATACGCAGTATTTT.

This chain joins TRBV6-4 and TRBJ2-1, with 11 bases that match TRBD2. The CDR3 is 18 residues long. Trimming cost V 4 bases and J 0 bases; bases outside gene matches: 8. In germline, CDR1 is MRHNA, CDR2 SNTAGT. CDR3 amino acids: CASSAPGTSGLSYNEQFF. The CDR3 DNA reads as TGTGCCAGCAGTGCCCCGGGGACTAGCGGCCTCTCCTACAATGAGCAGTTCTTC.

This chain connects TRBV9 to TRBJ2-7; 8 nucleotides match TRBD2. The CDR3 covers 15 residues. Per germline, CDR1 SGDLS and CDR2 YYNGEE. V shed 2 bases, J shed 4 bases, and the junction held 8 bases outside the gene matches. CDR3 in amino acids: CASSVGASGSYEQYF. The CDR3 coding sequence is TGTGCCAGCAGCGTGGGGGCAAGCGGGAGTTACGAGCAGTACTTC.

This clone was detected only once. This chain connects TRBV27 to TRBJ2-2; D is undetermined. CDR1 MNHEY and CDR2 SMNVEV come from the germline V gene (reference sequence). Trimming took 8 bases from V and 7 from J, leaving 14 bases between them. CDR3 length equals 13 residues. CDR3 amino acids: CASGPQVFGELFF. Here the CDR3 DNA reads TGTGCCAGCGGACCCCAGGTTTTCGGGGAGCTGTTTTTT.

V usage is TRBV11-3 and J usage is TRBJ2-3; 10 positions match TRBD2. This CDR3 spans 15 amino acids. The germline V gene has CDR1 SGHNT and CDR2 YENEEA. The junction had 4 bases not matched to a gene; V was cut back by 5 bases and J by 2 bases. The CDR3 sequence: CASSKSGRDTDTQYF. CDR3 nucleotide sequence: TGTGCCAGCAGCAAAAGCGGGAGGGACACAGATACGCAGTATTTT.

The chain recombines TRBV5-6 with TRBJ2-3, with 10 bases fitting TRBD1. The germline V gene encodes CDR1 SGHDT and CDR2 YYEEEE. This CDR3 has 18 residues. V shed 2 bases and J 1 base; nucleotides not matched to a gene: 10. The CDR3 DNA reads as TGTGCCAGCAGCTTTACCGGGACAGGGGCTTTCGGCACAGATACGCAGTATTTT. Residues: CASSFTGTGAFGTDTQYF.

This chain links TRBV14 with TRBJ2-7, with D possibly being TRBD1 or TRBD2 (6 bases each). The CDR3 contains 15 residues. The germline V gene has CDR1 SGHDN and CDR2 FVKESK. The germline V and J ends were trimmed by 3 bases and 3 bases, with 15 bases remaining between them. The CDR3, as DNA: TGTGCCAGCAGCCAGCCGGGGGCATTGGTCTACGAGCAGTACTTC. As protein: CASSQPGALVYEQYF.

V gene TRBV12-3 or TRBV12-4 combines with J gene TRBJ1-1; D possibly corresponds to TRBD1 (5 bases). The ends were cut back, 10 bases at V and 1 base at J, with 10 bases in the middle. CDR3 length: 12 amino acids. The CDR3 sequence: CATARGNTEAFF. CDR3 sequence (DNA): TGTGCCACCGCGAGGGGGAACACTGAAGCTTTCTTT.

The CDR3 loop reads CASSLNGLEQYF. The CDR3 coding sequence is TGTGCCAGCAGCTTAAACGGGTTGGAGCAGTACTTC. J is TRBJ2-7 and V is TRBV5-4, with unresolved D. This CDR3 spans 12 amino acids. The V end was cut by 2 bases, the J end by 7 bases, with 10 bases between. The germline V gene encodes CDR1 SGHNT and CDR2 YYREEE (reference sequence).

The rearrangement uses TRBV11-3 and TRBJ2-1; D gene ambiguous. The ends were cut back, 5 bases at V and 9 bases at J, with 11 bases in the middle. This CDR3 is 12 amino acids long. CDR1 is SGHNT, CDR2 YENEEA, per germline. This CDR3 is CASSNPPSEQFF. Here the CDR3 DNA reads TGTGCCAGCAGCAACCCCCCTAGTGAGCAGTTCTTC.

The chain links TRBV5-1 to TRBJ1-2; 9 bases match TRBD1. The CDR3 covers 15 residues. With 3 bases clipped from V and 0 bases from J, the junction kept 3 bases outside the gene matches. The germline V gene encodes CDR1 SGHRS and CDR2 YFSETQ. Written as DNA, the CDR3 is TGCGCCAGCAGCTCACAGGGGGCATCTAACTATGGCTACACCTTC. Its protein is CASSSQGASNYGYTF.

The chain couples TRBV19 to TRBJ2-2, with 14 bases aligning to TRBD2. Unmatched junction bases numbered 13, after V lost 5 bases and J lost 5 bases. There are 19 residues in the CDR3. Germline values: CDR1 LNHDA, CDR2 SQIVND (reference sequence). CDR3 in DNA: TGTGCCAGTAGTCTCTATCGACTAGCGGGAGGGCCGTTGACCGGGGAGCTGTTTTTT. Protein product: CASSLYRLAGGPLTGELFF. Full variable domain (rest looked up from reference TRBV19 and TRBJ2-2): DGGITQSPKYLFRKEGQNVTLSCEQNLNHDAMYWYRQDPGQGLRLIYYSQIVNDFQKGDIAEGYSVSREKKESFPLTVTSAQKNPTAFYLCASSLYRLAGGPLTGELFFGEGSRLTVL.

The chain uses TRBV18 and TRBJ2-2, with D perhaps TRBD1 (5 bases). CDR1 and CDR2 (germline): KGHSH, LQKENI. Trimming left V 6 bases short and J 2 bases short, with 16 bases between. The CDR3 is 16 residues long. The CDR3 coding sequence is TGTGCCAGCTCCCTCTCGCAGGGTTCAAACACCGGGGAGCTGTTTTTT. This codes for CASSLSQGSNTGELFF.

The chain combines TRBV28 with TRBJ2-7; D is ambiguous. Deletions cut 4 bases from V and 2 bases from J, with 18 bases between. CDR1 and CDR2 (germline): MDHEN, SYDVKM. CDR3 length: 16 amino acids. This CDR3 reads CASSSLTRTTPYEQYF. CDR3 coding DNA: TGTGCCAGCAGTTCCCTCACGAGGACGACGCCCTACGAGCAGTACTTC.

This clone occurred a few times. The rearrangement uses TRBV19 and TRBJ1-6; no clear D gene. Germline-derived CDR1 and CDR2 are LNHDA and SQIVND (reference sequence). This CDR3 is built from 14 residues. Trimming removed 4 bases from V and 8 bases from J, with 12 bases in between. In DNA form, the CDR3 reads TGTGCCAGTAGTACAGGACTCGAGGATTCACCCCTCCACTTT. It codes for CASSTGLEDSPLHF.

The chain joins TRBV5-1 to TRBJ2-7; D tentatively reads TRBD1 or TRBD2 (5 bases each). The CDR3 runs to 14 residues. V lost 0 bases, J lost 2 bases, and 9 bases lay in between. Germline V gene lookup returns CDR1 SGHRS and CDR2 YFSETQ. For the CDR3, the DNA is TGCGCCAGCAGCTTGGGGGACCAAACCTACGAGCAGTACTTC. Protein product: CASSLGDQTYEQYF.

The V gene is TRBV6-5, the J gene TRBJ2-7; possible D gene TRBD1, 5 bases. V was shortened by 6 bases and J by 1 base, with 7 bases between the two germline ends. Germline CDR1 reads MNHEY; CDR2 reads SVGAGI. This CDR3 has 12 amino acids. The CDR3 nucleotides are TGTGCCAGCAGGCAGGGATCCTACGAGCAGTACTTC. As protein: CASRQGSYEQYF.

The rearrangement links TRBV28 to TRBJ2-4; 7 positions agree with TRBD2. CDR3 size: 14 residues. CDR1 is MDHEN and CDR2 is SYDVKM in the germline V gene. Trimming took 7 bases from V and 2 from J; bases not matched to a gene: 5. The CDR3 bases are TGTGCCAGCAACCGGGGGGTAACCAAAAACATTCAGTACTTC. Protein sequence: CASNRGVTKNIQYF.

This chain connects TRBV4-1 to TRBJ2-7, with a possible D match to TRBD1 (6 bases). The V end lost 3 bases, the J end lost 1 base, and 7 bases lay between the germline ends. The CDR3 has 13 residues. Germline loops: CDR1 MGHRA, CDR2 YSYEKL. The CDR3 sequence: CASSHGQSYEQYF. DNA of the CDR3: TGCGCCAGCAGCCACGGACAGTCCTACGAGCAGTACTTC.

The gene calls are TRBV4-2 and TRBJ2-7; D ambiguous. V gave up 1 base and J gave up 4 bases, with 5 bases separating them. Germline V gives CDR1 LGHNA, CDR2 YNFKEQ. This CDR3 has 12 residues. The CDR3 nucleotides read TGTGCCAGCAGCCAAGTTGGGTACGAGCAGTACTTC. Protein product: CASSQVGYEQYF.

The chain employs TRBV11-3 and TRBJ2-3, with D hard to call. CDR1 is SGHNT and CDR2 is YENEEA in the germline V gene. V lost 4 bases to trimming and J lost 2 bases, with 7 bases between them. The CDR3 extends over 13 amino acids. The CDR3 sequence: CASSSLLTDTQYF. The CDR3 DNA sequence: TGTGCCAGCAGCTCCCTTCTCACAGATACGCAGTATTTT.

The V gene is TRBV15, the J gene TRBJ2-7; the match to TRBD1 covers 10 bases. This CDR3 spans 16 amino acids. The V and J ends lost 1 base and 6 bases, in that order; junction bases with no gene match: 9. Germline CDR1 reads LNHNV; CDR2 reads YYDKDF (reference sequence). The CDR3 loop reads CATSRVVGQGVSEQYF. The CDR3 DNA follows: TGTGCCACCAGCAGAGTTGTAGGACAGGGGGTATCCGAGCAGTACTTC.

The V gene is TRBV27, the J gene TRBJ2-2; weak D call: TRBD2 (5 bases). With 11 bases removed from V and 3 bases from J, the gap between germline ends came to 16 bases. The CDR3 has 14 amino acids. Germline assignment: CDR1 MNHEY and CDR2 SMNVEV (reference sequence). CDR3 sequence reads: CASGRFGDTGELFF. As DNA, the CDR3 is TGTGCCTCCGGGCGTTTCGGGGACACCGGGGAGCTGTTTTTT.